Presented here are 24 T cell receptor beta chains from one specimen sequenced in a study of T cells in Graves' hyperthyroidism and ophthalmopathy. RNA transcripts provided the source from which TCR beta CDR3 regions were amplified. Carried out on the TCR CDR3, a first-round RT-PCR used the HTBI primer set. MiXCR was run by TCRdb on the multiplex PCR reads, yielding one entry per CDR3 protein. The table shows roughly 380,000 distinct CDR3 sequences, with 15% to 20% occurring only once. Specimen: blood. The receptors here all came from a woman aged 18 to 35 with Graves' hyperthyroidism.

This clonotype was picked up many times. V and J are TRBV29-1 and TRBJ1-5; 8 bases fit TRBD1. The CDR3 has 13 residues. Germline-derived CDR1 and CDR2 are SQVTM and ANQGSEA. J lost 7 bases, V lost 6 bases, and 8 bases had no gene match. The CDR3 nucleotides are TGCAGCGTAGCAGGGACAGGTGGGCAGCCCCAGCATTTT. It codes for CSVAGTGGQPQHF.

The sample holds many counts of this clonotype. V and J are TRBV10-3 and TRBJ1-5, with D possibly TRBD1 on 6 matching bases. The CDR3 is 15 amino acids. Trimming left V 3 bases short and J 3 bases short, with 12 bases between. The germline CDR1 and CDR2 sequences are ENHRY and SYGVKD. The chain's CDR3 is CAISDRGSVNQPQHF. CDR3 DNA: TGTGCCATCAGTGACAGGGGTAGTGTCAATCAGCCCCAGCATTTT.

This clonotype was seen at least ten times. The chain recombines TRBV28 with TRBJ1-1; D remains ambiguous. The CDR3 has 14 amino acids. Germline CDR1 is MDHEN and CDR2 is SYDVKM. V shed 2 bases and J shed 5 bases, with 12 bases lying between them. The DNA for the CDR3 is TGTGCCAGCAGTTTAGCCGCGGGCCAAACTGAAGCTTTCTTT. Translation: CASSLAAGQTEAFF.

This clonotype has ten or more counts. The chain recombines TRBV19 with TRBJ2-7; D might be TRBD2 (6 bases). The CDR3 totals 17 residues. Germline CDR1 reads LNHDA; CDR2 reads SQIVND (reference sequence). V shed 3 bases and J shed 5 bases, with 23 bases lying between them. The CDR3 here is CASSILKGCGGSDEQYF. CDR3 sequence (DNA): TGTGCCAGTAGTATCTTAAAGGGTTGTGGAGGGTCTGACGAGCAGTACTTC.

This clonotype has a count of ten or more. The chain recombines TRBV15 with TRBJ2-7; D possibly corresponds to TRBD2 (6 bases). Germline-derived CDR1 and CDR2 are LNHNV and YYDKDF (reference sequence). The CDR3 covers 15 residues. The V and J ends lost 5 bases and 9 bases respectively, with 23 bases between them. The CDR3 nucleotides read TGTGCCACCAGCCTAGGCGGGGAATCGGAACTTGGGCAGTACTTC. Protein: CATSLGGESELGQYF.

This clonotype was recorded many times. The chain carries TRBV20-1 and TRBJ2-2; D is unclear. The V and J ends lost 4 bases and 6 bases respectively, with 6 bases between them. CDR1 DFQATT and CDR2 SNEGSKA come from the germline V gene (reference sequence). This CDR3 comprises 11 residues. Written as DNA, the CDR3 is TGCAGTGCTAACGACGCCGGGGAGCTGTTTTTT. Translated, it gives CSANDAGELFF.

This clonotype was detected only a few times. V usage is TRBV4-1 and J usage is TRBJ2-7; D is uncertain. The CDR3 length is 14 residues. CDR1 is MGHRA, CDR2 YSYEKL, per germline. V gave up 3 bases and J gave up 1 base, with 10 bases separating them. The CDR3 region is CASSHDPGSYEQYF. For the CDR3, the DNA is TGCGCCAGCAGCCACGACCCCGGTTCCTACGAGCAGTACTTC.

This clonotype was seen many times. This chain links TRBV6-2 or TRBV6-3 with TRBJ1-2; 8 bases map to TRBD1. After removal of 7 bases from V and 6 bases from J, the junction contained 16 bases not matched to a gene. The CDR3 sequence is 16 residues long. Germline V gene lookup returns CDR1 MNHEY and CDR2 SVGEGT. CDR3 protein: CASTQAGGAKRNGYTF. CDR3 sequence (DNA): TGTGCCAGCACCCAAGCAGGGGGCGCAAAAAGAAATGGCTACACCTTC.

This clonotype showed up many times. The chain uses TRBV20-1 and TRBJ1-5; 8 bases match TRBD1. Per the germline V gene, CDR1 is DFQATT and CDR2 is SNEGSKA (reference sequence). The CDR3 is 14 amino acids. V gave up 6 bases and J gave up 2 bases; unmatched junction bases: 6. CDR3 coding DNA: TGCAGTGCAACTCAGGGGGCGGGCAATCAGCCCCAGCATTTT. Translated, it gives CSATQGAGNQPQHF.

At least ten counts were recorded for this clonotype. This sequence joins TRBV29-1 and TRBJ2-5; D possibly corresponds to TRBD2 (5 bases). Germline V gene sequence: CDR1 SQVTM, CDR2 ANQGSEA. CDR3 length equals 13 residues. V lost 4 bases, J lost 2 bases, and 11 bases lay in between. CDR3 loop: CSVAGNLQETQYF. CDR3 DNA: TGCAGCGTTGCGGGGAATTTGCAAGAGACCCAGTACTTC.

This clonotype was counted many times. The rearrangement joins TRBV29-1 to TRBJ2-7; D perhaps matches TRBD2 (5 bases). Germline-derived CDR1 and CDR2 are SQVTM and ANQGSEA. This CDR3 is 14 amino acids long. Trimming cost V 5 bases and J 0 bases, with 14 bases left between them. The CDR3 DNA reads TGCAGCGTTCGAGGGAGACCAAGCTCCTACGAGCAGTACTTC. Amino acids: CSVRGRPSSYEQYF.

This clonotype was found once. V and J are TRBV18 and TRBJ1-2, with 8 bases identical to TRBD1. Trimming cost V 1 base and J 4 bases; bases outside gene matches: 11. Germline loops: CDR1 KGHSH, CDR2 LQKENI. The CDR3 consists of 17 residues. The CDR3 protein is CASSPRARGLGPYGYTF. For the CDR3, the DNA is TGTGCCAGCTCACCACGGGCCAGGGGGCTTGGGCCCTATGGCTACACCTTC.

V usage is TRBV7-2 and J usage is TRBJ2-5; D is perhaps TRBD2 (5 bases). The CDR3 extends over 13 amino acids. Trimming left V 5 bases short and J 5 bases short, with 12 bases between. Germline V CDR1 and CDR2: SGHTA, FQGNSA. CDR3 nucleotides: TGTGCCAGCAGCATCGGACTTTGGGAGACCCAGTACTTC. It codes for CASSIGLWETQYF.

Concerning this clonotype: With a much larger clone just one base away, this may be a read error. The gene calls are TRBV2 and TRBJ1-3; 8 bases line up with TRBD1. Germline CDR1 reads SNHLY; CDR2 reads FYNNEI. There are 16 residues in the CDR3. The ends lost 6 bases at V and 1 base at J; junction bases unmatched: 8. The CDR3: CASRDSGTGSGNTIYF. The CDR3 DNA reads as TGTGCCAGCAGAGATTCCGGGACAGGATCTGGAAACACCATATATTTT.

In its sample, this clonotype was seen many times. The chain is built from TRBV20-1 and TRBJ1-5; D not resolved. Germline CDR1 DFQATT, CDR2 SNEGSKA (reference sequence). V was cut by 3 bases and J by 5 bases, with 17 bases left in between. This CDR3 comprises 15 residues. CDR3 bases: TGCAGTGCTAGCGGTTTCCGGGCAAGGGATCAGCCCCAGCATTTT. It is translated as CSASGFRARDQPQHF.

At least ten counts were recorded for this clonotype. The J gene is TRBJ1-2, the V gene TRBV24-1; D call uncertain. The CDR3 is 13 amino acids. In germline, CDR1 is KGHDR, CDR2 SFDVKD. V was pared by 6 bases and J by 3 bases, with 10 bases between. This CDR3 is CATSWNSYYGYTF. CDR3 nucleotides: TGTGCCACCAGTTGGAACAGCTACTATGGCTACACCTTC.

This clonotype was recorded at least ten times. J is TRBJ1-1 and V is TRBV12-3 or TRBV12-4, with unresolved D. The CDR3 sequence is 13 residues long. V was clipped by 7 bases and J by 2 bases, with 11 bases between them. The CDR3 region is CASTQTVNTEAFF. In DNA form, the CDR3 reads TGTGCCAGCACGCAGACGGTCAACACTGAAGCTTTCTTT.

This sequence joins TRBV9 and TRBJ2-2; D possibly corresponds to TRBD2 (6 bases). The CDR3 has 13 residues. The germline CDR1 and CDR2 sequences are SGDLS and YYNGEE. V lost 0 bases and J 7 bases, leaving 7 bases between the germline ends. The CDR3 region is CASSVAEGGELFF. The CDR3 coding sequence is TGTGCCAGCAGCGTAGCGGAGGGCGGGGAGCTGTTTTTT.

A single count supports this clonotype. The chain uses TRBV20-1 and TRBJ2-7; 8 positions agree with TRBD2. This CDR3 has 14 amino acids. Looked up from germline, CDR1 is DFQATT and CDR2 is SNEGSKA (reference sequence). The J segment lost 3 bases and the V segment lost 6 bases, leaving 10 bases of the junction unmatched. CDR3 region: CSAGELAVSYEQYF. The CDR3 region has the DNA TGCAGTGCGGGCGAACTAGCGGTCAGCTACGAGCAGTACTTC.

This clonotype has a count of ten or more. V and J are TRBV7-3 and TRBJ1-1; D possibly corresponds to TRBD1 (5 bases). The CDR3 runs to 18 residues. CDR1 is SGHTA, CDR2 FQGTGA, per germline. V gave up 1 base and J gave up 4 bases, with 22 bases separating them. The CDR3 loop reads CASSLRVGGEVEVTEAFF. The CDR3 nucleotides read TGTGCCAGCAGCTTAAGAGTAGGAGGGGAAGTAGAGGTCACTGAAGCTTTCTTT. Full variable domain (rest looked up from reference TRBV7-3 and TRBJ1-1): GAGVSQTPSNKVTEKGKYVELRCDPISGHTALYWYRQSLGQGPEFLIYFQGTGAADDSGLPNDRFFAVRPEGSVSTLKIQRTERGDSAVYLCASSLRVGGEVEVTEAFFGQGTRLTVV.

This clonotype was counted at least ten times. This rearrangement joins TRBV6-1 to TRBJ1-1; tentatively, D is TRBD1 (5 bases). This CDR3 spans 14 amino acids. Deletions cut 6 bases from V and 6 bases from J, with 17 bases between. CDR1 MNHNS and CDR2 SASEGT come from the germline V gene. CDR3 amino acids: CASRRGAFLPEAFF. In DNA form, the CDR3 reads TGTGCCAGCAGGAGGGGCGCGTTTCTCCCTGAAGCTTTCTTT.

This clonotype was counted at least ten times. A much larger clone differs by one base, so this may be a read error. Written as DNA, the CDR3 is TGTGCCTGGAGACCACGACAGGGGCCCAACACTGAAGCTTTCTTT. This gives the protein CAWRPRQGPNTEAFF. This rearrangement joins TRBV30 to TRBJ1-1, with 8 bases fitting TRBD1. CDR3 length equals 15 residues. The V gene's germline CDR1 is GTSNPN and CDR2 SVGIG (reference sequence). V trimming: 3 bases; J trimming: 2 bases; junction bases outside the gene matches: 8. Full variable domain (outside the CDR3, taken from reference TRBV30 and TRBJ1-1): SQTIHQWPATLVQPVGSPLSLECTVEGTSNPNLYWYRQAAGRGLQLLFYSVGIGQISSEVPQNLSASRPQDRQFILSSKKLLLSDSGFYLCAWRPRQGPNTEAFFGQGTRLTVV.

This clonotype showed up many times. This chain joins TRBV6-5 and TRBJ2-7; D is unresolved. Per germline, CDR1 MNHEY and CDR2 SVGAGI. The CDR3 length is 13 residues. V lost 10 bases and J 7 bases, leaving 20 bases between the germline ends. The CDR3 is CAIGLGVRGEQYF. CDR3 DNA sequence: TGTGCCATTGGGCTTGGGGTACGTGGGGAGCAGTACTTC.

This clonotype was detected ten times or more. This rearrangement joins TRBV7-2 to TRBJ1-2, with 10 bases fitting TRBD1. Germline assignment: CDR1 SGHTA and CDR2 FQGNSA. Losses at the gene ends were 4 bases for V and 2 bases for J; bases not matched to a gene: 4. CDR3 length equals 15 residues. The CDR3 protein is CASSSGTGDNYGYTF. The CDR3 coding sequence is TGTGCCAGCAGCTCGGGGACAGGGGACAACTATGGCTACACCTTC.